This TCR beta chain was identified in a study of response to subunit inactivated influenza vaccine. TCRdb re-derived calls from the RT-PCR reads in MiXCR, one entry per CDR3 protein. This table holds some 640,000 distinct CDR3 sequences, approximately 15% found once. Germline V CDR1 and CDR2: ENHRY, SYGVKD. The ends were cut back, 5 bases at V and 3 bases at J, with 8 bases in the middle. This CDR3 is built from 12 residues. This clonotype was detected only a few times. Antigen unknown. Study-level points and caveats: The study's authors posited that every seasonal influenza vaccination enlists few new T cells.

This rearrangement joins TRBV10-3 to TRBJ2-7; D unclear. The clonotype comes from a man in his forties or fifties who received an inactivated influenza vaccine. Sequences were derived from PBMCs from blood, sampled 14 days before vaccination. In nucleotides, the CDR3 is TGTGCCATCAGTCGACTGGGCTACGAGCAGTACTTC. It codes for CAISRLGYEQYF.